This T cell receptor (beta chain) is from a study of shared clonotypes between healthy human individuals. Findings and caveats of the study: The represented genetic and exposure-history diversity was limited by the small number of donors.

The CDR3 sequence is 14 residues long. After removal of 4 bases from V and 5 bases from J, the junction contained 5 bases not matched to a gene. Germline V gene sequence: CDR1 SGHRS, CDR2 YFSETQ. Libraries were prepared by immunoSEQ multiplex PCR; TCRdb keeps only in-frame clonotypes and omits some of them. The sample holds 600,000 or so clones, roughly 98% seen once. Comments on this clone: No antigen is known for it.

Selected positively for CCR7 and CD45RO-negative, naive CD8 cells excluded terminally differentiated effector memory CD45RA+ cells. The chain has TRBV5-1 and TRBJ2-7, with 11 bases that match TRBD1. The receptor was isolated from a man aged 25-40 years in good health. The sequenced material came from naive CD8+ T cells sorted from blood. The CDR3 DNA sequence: TGCGCCAGCAGCGCGGGACAGGGGGTCCACGAGCAGTACTTC. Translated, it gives CASSAGQGVHEQYF.